The rows below give T cell receptor beta chains drawn from one sample of a study of blood T cell repertoires in COVID-19. The assay was immunoSEQ multiplex PCR, and TCRdb's table has in-frame clones only and misses some. The sample lists fewer than 350,000 clones, about 82% seen once, with around 4% in the top ten. Sequenced: peripheral blood. The receptors here all came from a woman aged 50 to 60 with active or convalescent COVID-19. Both conserved end residues are part of each CDR3. A D gene is named only where the DNA matches it firmly. Clone size is not always given. Where it is, it says once, few, many or a class for expanded clones.

v_call,d_call,clone_size,j_call,cdr3_aa,cdr3_nt
TRBV5-1,TRBD2,-,TRBJ2-1,CASSTGLAVPYSYNEQFF,TGCGCCAGCAGCACGGGACTAGCGGTCCCTTACTCCTACAATGAGCAGTTCTTC
TRBV5-5,TRBD2,-,TRBJ2-1,CASSHLAGLDLEQFF,TGTGCCAGCAGCCACTTAGCCGGACTAGACCTTGAGCAGTTCTTC
TRBV15,-,-,TRBJ1-1,CATSSGGYENTEAFF,TGTGCCACCAGCAGTGGGGGCTATGAGAACACTGAAGCTTTCTTT
TRBV19,-,-,TRBJ1-1,CASSSAGKAFF,TGTGCCAGTAGTTCCGCGGGGAAAGCTTTCTTT
TRBV7-6,TRBD2,-,TRBJ2-1,CASSPRPTSGANNEQFF,TGTGCCAGCAGCCCGCGGCCCACTAGCGGGGCTAACAATGAGCAGTTCTTC
TRBV19,-,-,TRBJ1-2,CASNQDRNYGYTF,TGTGCCAGTAACCAAGACAGGAACTATGGCTACACCTTC
TRBV7-3,TRBD2,-,TRBJ2-1,CASSSGGSDNEQFF,TGTGCCAGCAGCTCGGGCGGGAGCGACAATGAGCAGTTCTTC
TRBV6-1,-,-,TRBJ2-7,CASSEIVSVGYAYEQYF,TGTGCCAGCAGTGAGATTGTTAGCGTCGGGTATGCGTACGAGCAGTACTTC
TRBV2,-,-,TRBJ2-3,CASSKNGAAQDTQYF,TGTGCCAGCAGCAAAAACGGAGCCGCACAAGATACGCAGTATTTT
TRBV20-1,-,-,TRBJ2-1,CSAGTSDEQFF,TGCAGTGCTGGAACTAGTGATGAGCAGTTCTTC
TRBV7-9,TRBD2,few,TRBJ2-5,CASSLPVREDKETQYF,TGTGCCAGCAGCTTACCGGTTCGGGAGGATAAAGAGACCCAGTACTTC
TRBV12-3/TRBV12-4,TRBD1,-,TRBJ2-2,CASGTGGPGELFF,TGTGCCAGCGGGACAGGGGGCCCCGGGGAGCTGTTTTTT
TRBV28,-,-,TRBJ2-1,CASSLLLGPNSYNEQFF,TGTGCCAGCAGTTTACTCCTGGGCCCTAACTCCTACAATGAGCAGTTCTTC
TRBV10-3,TRBD1,-,TRBJ1-1,CANRDSNTEAFF,TGTGCCAACCGGGACAGCAACACTGAAGCTTTCTTT
TRBV18,TRBD1,-,TRBJ1-5,CASSPRDRGGNQPQHF,TGTGCCAGCTCACCACGGGACAGGGGTGGGAATCAGCCCCAGCATTTT
TRBV2,-,once,TRBJ1-5,CASSENREGNQPQHF,TGTGCCAGCAGTGAAAACAGGGAAGGGAATCAGCCCCAGCATTTT
TRBV3-1/TRBV3-2,TRBD2,-,TRBJ2-3,CASSDPREGRADTQYF,TGTGCCAGCAGCGACCCGCGGGAGGGCCGAGCAGATACGCAGTATTTT
TRBV6-4,TRBD1,-,TRBJ1-5,CASSDSMRQGGNQPQHF,TGTGCCAGCAGTGACTCGATGAGACAGGGGGGCAATCAGCCCCAGCATTTT
TRBV12-5,-,-,TRBJ1-5,CASGSILTGSQPQHF,TGTGCTAGTGGTTCTATTTTGACAGGCTCCCAGCCCCAGCATTTT